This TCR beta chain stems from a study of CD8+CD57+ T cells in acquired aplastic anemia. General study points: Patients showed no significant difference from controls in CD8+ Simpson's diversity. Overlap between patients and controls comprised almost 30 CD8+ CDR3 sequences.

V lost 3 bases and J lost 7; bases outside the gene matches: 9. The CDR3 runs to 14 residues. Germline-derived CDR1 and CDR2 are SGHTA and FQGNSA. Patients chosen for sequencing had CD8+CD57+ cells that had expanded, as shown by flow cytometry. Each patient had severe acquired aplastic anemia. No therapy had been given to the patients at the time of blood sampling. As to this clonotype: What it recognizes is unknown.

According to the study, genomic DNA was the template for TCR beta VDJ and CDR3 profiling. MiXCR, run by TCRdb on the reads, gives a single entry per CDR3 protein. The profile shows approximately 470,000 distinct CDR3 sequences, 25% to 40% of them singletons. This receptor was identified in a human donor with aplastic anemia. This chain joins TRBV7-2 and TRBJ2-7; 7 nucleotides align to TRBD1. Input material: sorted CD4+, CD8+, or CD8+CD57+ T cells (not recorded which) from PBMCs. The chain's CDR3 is CASSLGTARWEQYF. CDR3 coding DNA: TGTGCCAGCAGCTTGGGGACAGCGAGGTGGGAGCAGTACTTC. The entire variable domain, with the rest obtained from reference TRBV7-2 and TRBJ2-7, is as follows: GAGVSQSPSNKVTEKGKDVELRCDPISGHTALYWYRQSLGQGLEFLIYFQGNSAPDKSGLPSDRFSAERTGGSVSTLTIQRTQQEDSAVYLCASSLGTARWEQYFGPGTRLTVT.